A selection of T cell receptor beta chains follows, all from one sample in a study of T cell changes during pregnancy in multiple sclerosis. Assay used: immunoSEQ multiplex PCR; TCRdb lists only in-frame clones, some missing. The sample carries over 90,000 clones, less than 95% recorded once. This specimen was peripheral blood, taken in the second trimester of pregnancy. These receptor sequences come from a female donor in good health, enrolled as a control in a pregnancy study. Both conserved end residues are part of each CDR3. The order of the fields is CDR3 length, D gene, V gene, clone size, J gene, CDR3 DNA, CDR3 protein. The D gene is left open where the match is weak. Size is omitted from some rows. Given values are once, few, many or a class for expanded clones.

len: 15
d_gene: NA
v_gene: TRBV28
abundance: NA
j_gene: TRBJ1-6
CDR3nt: TGTGCCAGCAGTTTAGTTCAGGGTTTTAATTCACCCCTCCACTTT
CDR3aa: CASSLVQGFNSPLHF

len: 13
d_gene: NA
v_gene: TRBV19
abundance: NA
j_gene: TRBJ2-5
CDR3nt: TGTGCCAGTAGACCCCGGGAGCAAGAGACCCAGTACTTC
CDR3aa: CASRPREQETQYF

len: 14
d_gene: NA
v_gene: TRBV18
abundance: few
j_gene: TRBJ1-1
CDR3nt: TGTGCCAGCTCACCCAGCGGGGGCGGAACTGAAGCTTTCTTT
CDR3aa: CASSPSGGGTEAFF

len: 13
d_gene: NA
v_gene: TRBV6-5
abundance: NA
j_gene: TRBJ2-1
CDR3nt: TGTGCCAGCAGCCGGGGTCCGTACAATGAGCAGTTCTTC
CDR3aa: CASSRGPYNEQFF

len: 12
d_gene: NA
v_gene: TRBV7-2
abundance: NA
j_gene: TRBJ2-7
CDR3nt: TGTGCCAGCAGCCCGAGTTCCCACGAGCAGTACTTC
CDR3aa: CASSPSSHEQYF

len: 18
d_gene: NA
v_gene: TRBV7-9
abundance: NA
j_gene: TRBJ2-1
CDR3nt: TGTGCCAGCAGCTTAGGGCCTAGACAGCCCGGCTCCTACAATGAGCAGTTCTTC
CDR3aa: CASSLGPRQPGSYNEQFF

len: 16
d_gene: NA
v_gene: TRBV28
abundance: once
j_gene: TRBJ1-6
CDR3nt: TGTGCCAGCAGTTTCCGTAGCAGCTCCTATAATTCACCCCTCCACTTT
CDR3aa: CASSFRSSSYNSPLHF

len: 13
d_gene: NA
v_gene: TRBV6-5
abundance: NA
j_gene: TRBJ1-2
CDR3nt: TGTGCCAGCAGTTACTCGATCTCTGGCGGCTACACCTTC
CDR3aa: CASSYSISGGYTF

len: 15
d_gene: NA
v_gene: TRBV28
abundance: NA
j_gene: TRBJ1-1
CDR3nt: TGTGCCAGCAGCTCCTGGGGGCTACGGAACACTGAAGCTTTCTTT
CDR3aa: CASSSWGLRNTEAFF

len: 15
d_gene: TRBD1
v_gene: TRBV27
abundance: NA
j_gene: TRBJ2-2
CDR3nt: TGTGCCAGCAGTTACTGGACAGGGCGAACCGGGGAGCTGTTTTTT
CDR3aa: CASSYWTGRTGELFF

len: 13
d_gene: NA
v_gene: TRBV6-5
abundance: NA
j_gene: TRBJ1-2
CDR3nt: TGTGCCAGCAGTTACAGACTCTTCTATGGCTACACCTTC
CDR3aa: CASSYRLFYGYTF

len: 14
d_gene: TRBD1
v_gene: TRBV11-2
abundance: once
j_gene: TRBJ1-4
CDR3nt: TGTGCCAGCAGCACCGGGACAGGGGGTGAAAAACTGTTTTTT
CDR3aa: CASSTGTGGEKLFF

len: 12
d_gene: NA
v_gene: TRBV6-6
abundance: NA
j_gene: TRBJ1-2
CDR3nt: TGTGCCAGCAGTTCTAACAGGGACGGCTACACCTTC
CDR3aa: CASSSNRDGYTF

len: 20
d_gene: NA
v_gene: TRBV10-1
abundance: NA
j_gene: TRBJ2-3
CDR3nt: TGCGCCAGCAGTTCACCGCCTGGGCCTAGCGTAGGCCCCCGCACAGATACGCAGTATTTT
CDR3aa: CASSSPPGPSVGPRTDTQYF

len: 15
d_gene: NA
v_gene: TRBV6-5
abundance: NA
j_gene: TRBJ1-2
CDR3nt: TGTGCCAGCAGTACCACCCAACACGCAAACTATGGCTACACCTTC
CDR3aa: CASSTTQHANYGYTF

len: 15
d_gene: TRBD1
v_gene: TRBV27
abundance: NA
j_gene: TRBJ1-1
CDR3nt: TGTGCCAGCATTCCCGACAGGGGGCTGAACACTGAAGCTTTCTTT
CDR3aa: CASIPDRGLNTEAFF

len: 16
d_gene: TRBD1
v_gene: TRBV18
abundance: once
j_gene: TRBJ1-4
CDR3nt: TGTGCCAGCTCACGGGGACAGGGGACGGCTAATGAAAAACTGTTTTTT
CDR3aa: CASSRGQGTANEKLFF

len: 12
d_gene: TRBD1
v_gene: TRBV6-5
abundance: NA
j_gene: TRBJ2-7
CDR3nt: TGTGCCAGCAGTCGGACAGGGGGAGAGCAGTACTTC
CDR3aa: CASSRTGGEQYF

len: 15
d_gene: NA
v_gene: TRBV19
abundance: NA
j_gene: TRBJ1-1
CDR3nt: TGTGCCAGTAAGGGTATCGGGGTTGAGAACACTGAAGCTTTCTTT
CDR3aa: CASKGIGVENTEAFF

len: 17
d_gene: TRBD2
v_gene: TRBV14
abundance: NA
j_gene: TRBJ2-3
CDR3nt: TGTGCCAGCAGCCAAGACGGGAGGGCCGTGGTTACAGATACGCAGTATTTT
CDR3aa: CASSQDGRAVVTDTQYF

len: 13
d_gene: TRBD1
v_gene: TRBV5-1
abundance: NA
j_gene: TRBJ2-7
CDR3nt: TGCGCCAGCAGCAGGACAGGGCCCAACGAGCAGTACTTC
CDR3aa: CASSRTGPNEQYF

len: 13
d_gene: NA
v_gene: TRBV6-5
abundance: NA
j_gene: TRBJ1-1
CDR3nt: TGTGCCAGCAGTTACAGAGGGAACACTGAAGCTTTCTTT
CDR3aa: CASSYRGNTEAFF

len: 13
d_gene: TRBD1
v_gene: TRBV6-5
abundance: NA
j_gene: TRBJ1-5
CDR3nt: TGTGCCAGCAGGACAGGGAACAATCAGCCCCAGCATTTT
CDR3aa: CASRTGNNQPQHF

len: 15
d_gene: TRBD2
v_gene: TRBV19
abundance: NA
j_gene: TRBJ2-7
CDR3nt: TGTGCCAGTAGTCTCTCAACTAGCGGGGTCTACGAGCAGTACTTC
CDR3aa: CASSLSTSGVYEQYF

len: 11
d_gene: TRBD2
v_gene: TRBV29-1
abundance: NA
j_gene: TRBJ2-5
CDR3nt: TGCAGCGTTTGGGGGGGGGAGACCCAGTACTTC
CDR3aa: CSVWGGETQYF

len: 15
d_gene: NA
v_gene: TRBV18
abundance: NA
j_gene: TRBJ1-6
CDR3nt: TGTGCCAGCTCATGGGGCCCCACGTATAATTCACCCCTCCACTTT
CDR3aa: CASSWGPTYNSPLHF

len: 14
d_gene: NA
v_gene: TRBV19
abundance: NA
j_gene: TRBJ1-2
CDR3nt: TGTGCCAGTAGTATCTCAGGGGCGAACTATGGCTACACCTTC
CDR3aa: CASSISGANYGYTF

len: 15
d_gene: TRBD1
v_gene: TRBV5-6
abundance: NA
j_gene: TRBJ2-5
CDR3nt: TGTGCCAGCAGCTTACCCTACAGGGGAGAGGAGACCCAGTACTTC
CDR3aa: CASSLPYRGEETQYF

len: 16
d_gene: TRBD2
v_gene: TRBV2
abundance: NA
j_gene: TRBJ2-5
CDR3nt: TGTGCCAGCACAGGAACTAGCGGGGAGTACCAAGAGACCCAGTACTTC
CDR3aa: CASTGTSGEYQETQYF

len: 14
d_gene: TRBD1
v_gene: TRBV10-3
abundance: once
j_gene: TRBJ1-2
CDR3nt: TGTGCCATCAGGGGGACAGGGGCTAACTATGGCTACACCTTC
CDR3aa: CAIRGTGANYGYTF

len: 13
d_gene: NA
v_gene: TRBV30
abundance: NA
j_gene: TRBJ2-7
CDR3nt: TGTGCCTCCCCAATACGGGGGTCCTACGAGCAGTACTTC
CDR3aa: CASPIRGSYEQYF

len: 13
d_gene: NA
v_gene: TRBV27
abundance: NA
j_gene: TRBJ1-2
CDR3nt: TGTGCCAGCAGTTTAACGGGATGGCATGGCTACACCTTC
CDR3aa: CASSLTGWHGYTF

len: 14
d_gene: NA
v_gene: TRBV6-5
abundance: NA
j_gene: TRBJ2-5
CDR3nt: TGTGCCAGCAGTTACTCTGTAAATCAAGAGACCCAGTACTTC
CDR3aa: CASSYSVNQETQYF

len: 17
d_gene: TRBD1
v_gene: TRBV4-1
abundance: once
j_gene: TRBJ1-6
CDR3nt: TGCGCCAGCAGCCAAGAGTACGGGACAGGGGATAATTCACCCCTCCACTTT
CDR3aa: CASSQEYGTGDNSPLHF

len: 13
d_gene: NA
v_gene: TRBV6-6
abundance: NA
j_gene: TRBJ1-3
CDR3nt: TGTGCTAGCACGGACAGCTCTGGAAACACCATATATTTT
CDR3aa: CASTDSSGNTIYF

len: 14
d_gene: TRBD1
v_gene: TRBV7-9
abundance: NA
j_gene: TRBJ2-7
CDR3nt: TGTGCCAGCAGCTCAACAGGGGGGTTTTACGAGCAGTACTTC
CDR3aa: CASSSTGGFYEQYF

len: 16
d_gene: TRBD1
v_gene: TRBV28
abundance: NA
j_gene: TRBJ2-7
CDR3nt: TGTGCCAGCAGGGAGCCGACAGGGGTTCGGTCCTACGAGCAGTACTTC
CDR3aa: CASREPTGVRSYEQYF

len: 12
d_gene: NA
v_gene: TRBV21-1
abundance: NA
j_gene: TRBJ2-7
CDR3nt: TGTGCCAGCAGCCCGGGAATTTACGAGCAGTACTTC
CDR3aa: CASSPGIYEQYF

len: 16
d_gene: NA
v_gene: TRBV9
abundance: NA
j_gene: TRBJ1-1
CDR3nt: TGTGCCAGCAGCGTAGTCGGGGAGAGAGTGAACACTGAAGCTTTCTTT
CDR3aa: CASSVVGERVNTEAFF

len: 15
d_gene: TRBD1
v_gene: TRBV28
abundance: once
j_gene: TRBJ2-1
CDR3nt: TGTGCCAGCAGTTTATACAGGGGATCCTACAATGAGCAGTTCTTC
CDR3aa: CASSLYRGSYNEQFF

len: 15
d_gene: NA
v_gene: TRBV19
abundance: NA
j_gene: TRBJ1-1
CDR3nt: TGTGCCAGTAGTAGGGGAGGAGGGCGGGGAACTGAAGCTTTCTTT
CDR3aa: CASSRGGGRGTEAFF

len: 14
d_gene: NA
v_gene: TRBV5-1
abundance: once
j_gene: TRBJ2-2
CDR3nt: TGCGCCACCACAGGAACCTTGAACACCGGGGAGCTGTTTTTT
CDR3aa: CATTGTLNTGELFF

len: 14
d_gene: TRBD1
v_gene: TRBV18
abundance: few
j_gene: TRBJ1-2
CDR3nt: TGTGCCAGCTCACGTACAGGGGAGAGATATGGCTACACCTTC
CDR3aa: CASSRTGERYGYTF

len: 15
d_gene: NA
v_gene: TRBV19
abundance: NA
j_gene: TRBJ1-2
CDR3nt: TGTGCCAGTAGTATAGTCGAGCCCCAAGACTATGGCTACACCTTC
CDR3aa: CASSIVEPQDYGYTF

len: 14
d_gene: TRBD1
v_gene: TRBV27
abundance: once
j_gene: TRBJ1-4
CDR3nt: TGTGCCAGCAGTTCGGACAGGAGGCTACAGAAACTGTTTTTT
CDR3aa: CASSSDRRLQKLFF

len: 13
d_gene: NA
v_gene: TRBV4-1
abundance: NA
j_gene: TRBJ1-2
CDR3nt: TGCGCCAGCAGCCAAAGACACGAGTATGGCTACACCTTC
CDR3aa: CASSQRHEYGYTF

len: 15
d_gene: NA
v_gene: TRBV27
abundance: NA
j_gene: TRBJ1-5
CDR3nt: TGTGCCAGCAGTTTAAGTCTCAGGGGTCATCAGCCCCAGCATTTT
CDR3aa: CASSLSLRGHQPQHF

len: 16
d_gene: TRBD2
v_gene: TRBV11-2
abundance: NA
j_gene: TRBJ2-3
CDR3nt: TGTGCCAGCAGCTTTAATCTAGCGGGGGTTACAGATACGCAGTATTTT
CDR3aa: CASSFNLAGVTDTQYF

len: 17
d_gene: TRBD1
v_gene: TRBV18
abundance: NA
j_gene: TRBJ2-7
CDR3nt: TGTGCCAGCTCACCACCCAACAGGGGGATCTCCGCTTACGAGCAGTACTTC
CDR3aa: CASSPPNRGISAYEQYF

len: 14
d_gene: NA
v_gene: TRBV25-1
abundance: NA
j_gene: TRBJ2-3
CDR3nt: TGTGCCAGCAGTGATTTGACAGGTTCAGATACGCAGTATTTT
CDR3aa: CASSDLTGSDTQYF

len: 14
d_gene: TRBD2
v_gene: TRBV30
abundance: NA
j_gene: TRBJ2-2
CDR3nt: TGTGCCTGTCGCCGACTAGCTCCCACCGGGGAGCTGTTTTTT
CDR3aa: CACRRLAPTGELFF